Detailed here is one T cell receptor (beta chain). Its antigen is currently unknown. These data come from a study of beta chain features in type 1 diabetes. Study observations and caveats: PCR could preferentially amplify shorter templates, alike in patients and controls. Type 1 diabetes patients had fewer VDJ junction insertions and more deletions.

This CDR3 spans 14 amino acids. The V end was cut by 3 bases, the J end by 2 bases, with 11 bases between. The germline V gene has CDR1 KGHSH and CDR2 LQKENI. TCRB transcripts that were expressed got sequenced, as all of the isolated RNA had been reverse transcribed. Read counts averaged approximately 3.5 million for samples of naive, central memory and regulatory T cells. TCRdb keeps only in-frame clones here, not all; method: immunoSEQ multiplex PCR. The profile covers 310,000 or so clones, with 8% to 13% appearing a single time and approximately 0.016% taken by the ten largest. This chain links TRBV18 with TRBJ2-7; D may be TRBD2 (6 bases). Source material: naive CD4+ T cells from blood. This TCR was sampled from a woman under 40 in good health. The CDR3 DNA reads as TGTGCCAGCTCACCCTTAGCGGAGGCCTACGAGCAGTACTTC. Encoded protein: CASSPLAEAYEQYF.